Presented here are 22 T cell receptor beta chains from one specimen sequenced in a study of T cell repertoires in cytomegalovirus infection. No antigen is known for these receptors. TCRdb re-derived calls from the reads in MiXCR, one entry per CDR3 protein. The table records roughly 570,000 distinct CDR3 sequences, 40% of them present only once. This material consisted of cultured PBMCs, taken from culture after CMV antigen stimulation. These receptors were taken from a human donor in good health (CMV status not recorded). Some clones in this sample may be carry-over from other donors' samples.

V and J are TRBV10-3 and TRBJ2-3; D unresolved. CDR1 is ENHRY and CDR2 is SYGVKD in the germline V gene. The CDR3 covers 15 residues. V dropped 5 bases and J dropped 0 bases, with 12 bases sitting between them. CDR3 sequence (DNA): TGTGCCATCAGTAGACATGAACCCAGCACAGATACGCAGTATTTT. Amino acid sequence: CAISRHEPSTDTQYF.

In its sample, this clonotype was seen a few times. The CDR3 spells CASSLEVLAPTGELFF. DNA of the CDR3: TGTGCCAGCAGCTTAGAGGTTCTAGCGCCCACCGGGGAGCTGTTTTTT. J is TRBJ2-2 and V is TRBV7-2, with TRBD2 as a possible D gene (6 bases). V lost 1 base, J lost 4 bases, and 13 bases lay in between. The CDR3 has 16 residues. Germline-derived CDR1 and CDR2 are SGHTA and FQGNSA.

This clonotype was seen a handful of times. V is TRBV10-3 and J is TRBJ2-1; 7 bases agree with TRBD2. CDR3 length equals 12 residues. Germline lookup yields CDR1 ENHRY and CDR2 SYGVKD. Trimming removed 10 bases from V and 4 bases from J; junction bases left unmatched: 4. Written as DNA, the CDR3 is TGTGCCACCAAAGCGGGATACAATGAGCAGTTCTTC. Its protein product is CATKAGYNEQFF.

The CDR3 here is CSAVLSGSLDEQFF. The CDR3 nucleotides are TGCAGTGCTGTCCTTAGCGGGAGTTTAGATGAGCAGTTCTTC. This chain joins TRBV20-1 and TRBJ2-1; TRBD2 matches at 9 bases. With V trimmed by 5 bases and J by 8 bases, 10 bases remained unmatched. CDR1 and CDR2 (germline): DFQATT, SNEGSKA (reference sequence). The CDR3 contains 14 residues.

The chain carries TRBV2 and TRBJ1-4; TRBD1 is a possible D gene (6 bases). V lost 2 bases and J 0 bases, leaving 13 bases between the germline ends. CDR1 and CDR2 (germline): SNHLY, FYNNEI. The CDR3 runs 17 residues. The CDR3 DNA sequence: TGTGCCAGCAGTGAAAGGGGGGAATACGCAACTAATGAAAAACTGTTTTTT. Translated, it gives CASSERGEYATNEKLFF.

This clonotype showed up just a few times. The rearrangement links TRBV10-3 to TRBJ1-4, with TRBD1 as a possible D gene (5 bases). The CDR3 is made up of 17 amino acids. The V end was cut by 4 bases, the J end by 9 bases, with 24 bases between. Per germline, CDR1 ENHRY and CDR2 SYGVKD. The CDR3 bases are TGTGCCATCAGTGGAGGGGTAACCGGGACCTCGACCCAAAAACTGTTTTTT. Amino acids: CAISGGVTGTSTQKLFF.

Remarks on this clonotype: A clone one base away is much larger, so this may be a read error. The CDR3 here is CASRLTGELFF. The DNA for the CDR3 is TGTGCCAGCAGATTAACCGGGGAGCTGTTTTTT. This chain links TRBV12-3 or TRBV12-4 with TRBJ2-2; D uncertain. This CDR3 spans 11 amino acids. Trimming shortened V by 6 bases and J by 5 bases, and 4 bases separated the two germline ends.

This sequence joins TRBV7-4 and TRBJ1-2; D remains unclear. Germline loops: CDR1 SGHVT, CDR2 SQSDAQ. Trimming stripped 1 base from V and 7 bases from J, with 7 bases between. The CDR3 consists of 12 residues. The CDR3 DNA is TGTGCCAGCAGCTTAGTGTGGGCTGGCTACACCTTC. This gives the protein CASSLVWAGYTF.

In this sample, this clonotype turned up many times. The J gene is TRBJ1-5, the V gene TRBV7-2, with D unclear. The CDR3 covers 14 residues. Germline loops: CDR1 SGHTA, CDR2 FQGNSA. V dropped 3 bases and J dropped 2 bases, with 8 bases sitting between them. In nucleotides, the CDR3 is TGTGCCAGCAGCTTCGCCCAGGGCAATCAGCCCCAGCATTTT. This sequence encodes CASSFAQGNQPQHF. The variable domain in full, with the rest retrieved from reference TRBV7-2 and TRBJ1-5, is GAGVSQSPSNKVTEKGKDVELRCDPISGHTALYWYRQSLGQGLEFLIYFQGNSAPDKSGLPSDRFSAERTGGSVSTLTIQRTQQEDSAVYLCASSFAQGNQPQHFGDGTRLSIL.

This clonotype was picked up a small number of times. Here the CDR3 reads CSVGPSGRLWETQYF. The CDR3, as DNA: TGCAGCGTTGGGCCCAGCGGGAGATTGTGGGAGACCCAGTACTTC. V usage is TRBV29-1 and J usage is TRBJ2-5, with 8 bases that match TRBD2. Per germline, CDR1 SQVTM and CDR2 ANQGSEA. Trimming removed 4 bases from V and 5 bases from J; junction bases left unmatched: 12. There are 15 residues in the CDR3.

The chain recombines TRBV27 with TRBJ1-6, with 7 bases lining up with TRBD1. Germline V gene sequence: CDR1 MNHEY, CDR2 SMNVEV (reference sequence). V shed 6 bases, J shed 3 bases, and the junction held 23 bases outside the gene matches. This CDR3 contains 21 residues. DNA of the CDR3: TGTGCCAGCAGCCATAGGAGCACGTTGGGGACAGTCTCTCGCTATAATTCACCCCTCCACTTT. It translates to CASSHRSTLGTVSRYNSPLHF.

The CDR3 coding sequence is TGTGCCAGCAGTACGGAAAGACGGCGAAGAAGGGAAAAACTGTTTTTT. Translation: CASSTERRRRREKLFF. The rearrangement joins TRBV6-8 to TRBJ1-4; D not certain. The CDR3 is made up of 16 amino acids. V shed 5 bases and J shed 8 bases, with 21 bases lying between them. CDR1 and CDR2 from the germline V gene are MNHGY and SAAAGT.

This clonotype occurred once. The chain joins TRBV27 to TRBJ2-1, with 15 positions matching TRBD2. The CDR3 spans 16 residues. CDR1 MNHEY and CDR2 SMNVEV come from the germline V gene (reference sequence). The V gene end was trimmed by 2 bases and the J gene end by 8 bases; junction bases not matched to a gene: 4. CDR3 amino acids: CASSLRTSGRAYEQFF. The CDR3 DNA sequence: TGTGCCAGCAGTTTACGGACTAGCGGGAGGGCCTATGAGCAGTTCTTC.

This clonotype has a handful of counts. This chain uses TRBV6-1 with TRBJ2-5; 7 bases map to TRBD2. The CDR3 runs to 15 residues. Per the germline V gene, CDR1 is MNHNS and CDR2 is SASEGT. J gave up 5 bases and V 1 base, and 7 bases lay outside the gene matches. The CDR3 spells CASSEGGRGVETQYF. CDR3 DNA: TGTGCCAGCAGTGAAGGGGGCCGGGGGGTGGAGACCCAGTACTTC.

V and J are TRBV5-1 and TRBJ2-3, with D uncertain. Germline CDR1 SGHRS, CDR2 YFSETQ. V was shortened by 2 bases and J by 4 bases, with 14 bases between the two germline ends. The CDR3 has 15 amino acids. The CDR3: CASSFFSIPADTQYF. CDR3 DNA: TGCGCCAGCAGCTTTTTTTCGATTCCAGCAGATACGCAGTATTTT.

This chain connects TRBV12-3 or TRBV12-4 to TRBJ1-4, with no clear D. This CDR3 region has 15 residues. The V and J ends lost 1 base and 0 bases respectively, with 6 bases between them. The CDR3 spells CASSLVPATNEKLFF. DNA for the CDR3: TGTGCCAGCAGTTTAGTGCCGGCAACTAATGAAAAACTGTTTTTT.

In its sample, this clonotype was seen a few times. The gene calls are TRBV7-2 and TRBJ2-5, with D possibly being TRBD1 or TRBD2 (6 bases each). Germline V gives CDR1 SGHTA, CDR2 FQGNSA. V lost 7 bases to trimming and J lost 7 bases, with 13 bases between them. The CDR3 is 12 amino acids. This CDR3 is CASNRGDGTQYF. The CDR3 DNA reads TGTGCCAGCAATAGGGGGGACGGGACCCAGTACTTC.

The sample holds a few counts of this clonotype. In DNA form, the CDR3 reads TGTGCCAGCAGCTTAGGACCTTCTAGCGGGAGAAGTGAGCAGTTCTTC. As protein: CASSLGPSSGRSEQFF. The chain uses TRBV7-6 and TRBJ2-1; 10 bases fit TRBD2. This CDR3 contains 16 residues. CDR1 and CDR2 (germline): SGHVS, FNYEAQ. V lost 1 base, J lost 9 bases, and 9 bases stayed unmatched.

This clonotype turned up a few times. V usage is TRBV7-6 and J usage is TRBJ2-5; 7 nucleotides line up with TRBD2. The germline V gene has CDR1 SGHVS and CDR2 FNYEAQ. Trimming cost V 5 bases and J 4 bases; bases outside gene matches: 7. The CDR3 is 14 residues long. This CDR3 is CASSGTTGGETQYF. The CDR3 DNA reads as TGTGCCAGCAGCGGCACGACGGGGGGAGAGACCCAGTACTTC.

This clonotype was seen a handful of times. J is TRBJ2-1 and V is TRBV10-2; D may be TRBD1 (5 bases). Trimming removed 2 bases from V and 5 bases from J, with 10 bases in between. CDR3 size: 14 residues. Germline V gene sequence: CDR1 WSHSY, CDR2 SAAADI. This chain's CDR3 is CASSETTGDNEQFF. In nucleotides, the CDR3 is TGCGCCAGCAGTGAGACCACAGGTGACAATGAGCAGTTCTTC.

This clonotype was picked up many times. The genes are TRBV7-9 and TRBJ2-3; D gene uncertain. The CDR3 sequence is 12 residues long. Trimming took off 4 bases at V and 6 bases at J, with 8 bases between the two ends. Germline loops: CDR1 SEHNR, CDR2 FQNEAQ (reference sequence). In DNA, the CDR3 is TGTGCCAGCAGCTACGGGTCGGATACGCAGTATTTT. This sequence encodes CASSYGSDTQYF.

This clonotype was seen only a few times. CDR3 DNA sequence: TGTGCCAGCAGTACGTCCCACATAGCGGGAGTCGCCAATGAGCAGTTCTTC. This codes for CASSTSHIAGVANEQFF. This chain links TRBV6-8 with TRBJ2-1; 9 bases map to TRBD2. The CDR3 extends over 17 amino acids. Unmatched junction bases numbered 14, after V lost 5 bases and J lost 6 bases. Germline CDR1 and CDR2: MNHGY and SAAAGT.